The 10 T cell receptor beta chains in this list originate from one sample, sequenced in a study of technical replicates of blood from four donors. Profiling relied on immunoSEQ multiplex PCR, and the TCRdb table lists in-frame clones only, not all of them. The sample has about 75,000 clones, 92% seen once. The specimen was T cells isolated from PBMCs. The receptor set was obtained from a human donor in good health.

The J gene is TRBJ2-2, the V gene TRBV6-4; a possible D gene is TRBD1 (6 bases). The CDR3 is made up of 13 amino acids. V lost 2 bases and J lost 7, with 8 bases in between. From germline, CDR1 is MRHNA and CDR2 SNTAGT. CDR3 sequence reads: CASSDETGGELFF. The CDR3 DNA follows: TGTGCCAGCAGTGACGAGACAGGCGGGGAGCTGTTTTTT.

For this clone: The junction shows a germline mismatch at one end, possibly a read error. The chain carries TRBV7-8 and TRBJ1-2; 7 bases align to TRBD1. Germline assignment: CDR1 SGHVS and CDR2 FQNEAQ. The CDR3 loop spans 11 amino acids. The CDR3 loop reads CASSLTGVSAF. For the CDR3, the DNA is TGTGCCAGCAGCCTAACAGGGGTCTCTGCCTTC.

The rearrangement links TRBV9 to TRBJ2-1; 9 positions agree with TRBD2. Germline V CDR1 and CDR2: SGDLS, YYNGEE. J gave up 7 bases and V 0 bases, and 5 bases lay outside the gene matches. This CDR3 region has 15 residues. CDR3 coding DNA: TGTGCCAGCAGCGTAGATGCGGGAGGGAGGAATGAGCAGTTCTTC. It yields the protein CASSVDAGGRNEQFF.

This chain links TRBV7-9 with TRBJ2-2; D might be TRBD2 (6 bases). CDR1 and CDR2 from the germline V gene are SEHNR and FQNEAQ (reference sequence). Trimming took 7 bases from V and 5 from J, leaving 11 bases between them. CDR3 length: 13 residues. In nucleotides, the CDR3 is TGTGCCAGCACGCTAGCGTCGACCGGGGAGCTGTTTTTT. Residues: CASTLASTGELFF.

The chain joins TRBV5-1 to TRBJ2-7; 8 bases line up with TRBD1. This CDR3 spans 13 amino acids. The germline CDR1 and CDR2 sequences are SGHRS and YFSETQ. J gave up 4 bases and V 1 base, and 1 base lay outside the gene matches. Written as DNA, the CDR3 is TGCGCCAGCAGCTTGACAGGGGGATACGAGCAGTACTTC. Protein sequence: CASSLTGGYEQYF.

The CDR3 is CASSGPSLGQGDGLGGEQYF. DNA for the CDR3: TGCGCCAGCAGTGGGCCTAGTTTGGGACAGGGAGATGGACTAGGAGGGGAGCAGTACTTC. J is TRBJ2-7 and V is TRBV10-1, with TRBD1 matching over 9 bases. The germline gives CDR1 WNHNN, CDR2 SYGVQD (reference sequence). J gave up 7 bases and V 4 bases, and 26 bases lay outside the gene matches. The CDR3 totals 20 residues.

The rearrangement uses TRBV7-9 and TRBJ1-1; D is uncertain. Per the germline V gene, CDR1 is SEHNR and CDR2 is FQNEAQ (reference sequence). The CDR3 runs 16 residues. Trimming cost V 5 bases and J 4 bases, with 20 bases left between them. The CDR3 bases are TGTGCCAGCAGCCCTATCGGTCGAGGGTTCGGCACTGAAGCTTTCTTT. Translation gives CASSPIGRGFGTEAFF.

The rearrangement links TRBV29-1 to TRBJ1-1; weak D call: TRBD1 (6 bases). Deletions cut 3 bases from V and 7 bases from J, with 15 bases between. Germline CDR1 reads SQVTM; CDR2 reads ANQGSEA. The CDR3 is made up of 13 amino acids. The CDR3 sequence: CSVDGRTAFEAFF. Here the CDR3 DNA reads TGCAGCGTTGACGGTAGGACAGCTTTTGAAGCTTTCTTT.

Only one count was recorded for this clone. This chain joins TRBV6-1 and TRBJ2-4, with D possibly TRBD1 on 5 matching bases. V was pared by 2 bases and J by 4 bases, with 15 bases between. Germline lookup yields CDR1 MNHNS and CDR2 SASEGT. This CDR3 is 16 amino acids long. The CDR3 loop reads CASSENLWGRKNIQYF. Written as DNA, the CDR3 is TGTGCCAGCAGTGAAAATCTGTGGGGCAGAAAAAACATTCAGTACTTC.

This chain links TRBV19 with TRBJ1-2; 9 positions match TRBD1. This CDR3 is 12 amino acids long. After removal of 7 bases from V and 6 bases from J, the junction contained 3 bases not matched to a gene. Germline V gene lookup returns CDR1 LNHDA and CDR2 SQIVND (reference sequence). The CDR3 coding sequence is TGTGCCAGTACCGGGACAGGGAATGGCTACACCTTC. Its protein product is CASTGTGNGYTF.